The clone carrying this TCR beta chain was counted at least ten times. What it binds is not known. Deletions cut 5 bases from V and 3 bases from J, with 14 bases between. CDR3 size: 15 residues. Germline V gene lookup returns CDR1 SEHNR and CDR2 FQNEAQ (reference sequence). MiXCR, run by TCRdb on the 5' RACE reads, gives a single entry per CDR3 protein. The table lists some 670,000 distinct CDR3 sequences, 10% to 15% of them singletons, with 14% to 15% in the top ten. The data originate from a study of T cells after yellow fever vaccination. Overall study findings and caveats: Booster sampling recovered most clones from primary vaccination (roughly 96% CD4, roughly 90% CD8). From the bulk population, abundant clonotypes could contaminate and appear within FACS-sorted repertoires.

The material sequenced was PBMCs, taken on the day of the yellow fever booster vaccination. The gene calls are TRBV7-9 and TRBJ2-1; D may correspond to TRBD1 or TRBD2 (5 bases each). The clonotype was recovered from a man aged 25-40 years who received the YFV17D yellow fever vaccine. The CDR3 here is CASSIEGRRYNEQFF. The CDR3 nucleotides read TGTGCCAGCAGCATCGAGGGGCGGCGCTACAATGAGCAGTTCTTC. The full variable domain, its missing parts supplied by reference TRBV7-9 and TRBJ2-1, is DTGVSQNPRHKITKRGQNVTFRCDPISEHNRLYWYRQTLGQGPEFLTYFQNEAQLEKSRLLSDRFSAERPKGSFSTLEIQRTEQGDSAMYLCASSIEGRRYNEQFFGPGTRLTVL.